The 21 T cell receptor beta chains below were found in one sample sequenced in a study of response to subunit inactivated influenza vaccine. TCRdb independently ran MiXCR on the RT-PCR reads; one entry per CDR3 protein. The sample gives around 190,000 distinct CDR3 sequences, under 15% of which show up once; approximately 30% is in the top ten. The material sequenced was CD8+ T cells sorted from PBMCs, taken 5 days after vaccination. All receptors come from a man between 45 and 60 years old who received an inactivated influenza vaccine.

The chain recombines TRBV6-5 with TRBJ2-7; TRBD1 agrees at 12 bases. Unmatched junction bases numbered 4, after V lost 0 bases and J lost 7 bases. CDR1 and CDR2 (germline): MNHEY, SVGAGI. The CDR3 extends over 15 amino acids. The CDR3 spells CASSYSGQGAGEQYF. CDR3 nucleotide sequence: TGTGCCAGCAGTTACTCGGGACAGGGGGCGGGAGAGCAGTACTTC.

This clonotype was seen more than once but under ten times. The chain recombines TRBV7-9 with TRBJ2-2; TRBD1 matches at 9 bases. Germline values: CDR1 SEHNR, CDR2 FQNEAQ (reference sequence). Trimming at V came to 4 bases and at J to 0 bases, leaving 0 bases not matched to a gene. This CDR3 has 15 amino acids. The CDR3 bases are TGTGCCAGCAGCTGGGACAGGGCGAACACCGGGGAGCTGTTTTTT. The encoded protein is CASSWDRANTGELFF.

The chain couples TRBV27 to TRBJ2-2, with 10 bases aligning to TRBD2. V lost 5 bases, J lost 5 bases, and 11 bases stayed unmatched. This CDR3 spans 17 amino acids. Germline V CDR1 and CDR2: MNHEY, SMNVEV (reference sequence). The CDR3 DNA is TGTGCCAGCAGTCCCCTATTAGCGGGAGGCCCAACCGGGGAGCTGTTTTTT. Protein product: CASSPLLAGGPTGELFF.

This clonotype appeared many times. The rearrangement uses TRBV11-2 and TRBJ1-4, with D unresolved. CDR1 SGHAT and CDR2 FQNNGV come from the germline V gene. The CDR3 runs 13 residues. Trimming shortened V by 1 base and J by 5 bases, and 5 bases separated the two germline ends. The CDR3 DNA reads TGTGCCAGCAGCTTAGGGCGGAATGAAAAACTGTTTTTT. Its protein product is CASSLGRNEKLFF.

This clonotype was recorded at least ten times. The chain carries TRBV20-1 and TRBJ2-1; D not certain. CDR3 length: 11 amino acids. The germline V gene has CDR1 DFQATT and CDR2 SNEGSKA (reference sequence). V was cut by 5 bases and J by 4 bases, with 6 bases left in between. CDR3 protein: CSAGKYNEQFF. The CDR3 bases are TGCAGTGCTGGTAAATACAATGAGCAGTTCTTC.

The chain has TRBV4-3 and TRBJ1-5; no firm D call. CDR3 length: 15 amino acids. Per the germline V gene, CDR1 is LGHNA and CDR2 is YSLEER. V was pared by 0 bases and J by 0 bases, with 6 bases between. The DNA of the CDR3 is TGCGCCAGCAGCCAAGATAGGGTTAGCAATCAGCCCCAGCATTTT. Encoded protein: CASSQDRVSNQPQHF.

This clonotype was observed a few times. The chain joins TRBV2 to TRBJ1-2, with TRBD1 matching over 7 bases. Germline V gives CDR1 SNHLY, CDR2 FYNNEI. The junction had 8 bases not matched to a gene; V was cut back by 7 bases and J by 0 bases. This CDR3 has 15 amino acids. CDR3 region: CASNTAGTANYGYTF. The CDR3 DNA follows: TGTGCCAGCAACACGGCAGGGACAGCTAACTATGGCTACACCTTC.

This clonotype was found a few times. The genes are TRBV2 and TRBJ2-1; 13 positions match TRBD2. Per germline, CDR1 SNHLY and CDR2 FYNNEI. This CDR3 spans 16 amino acids. J lost 9 bases, V lost 0 bases, and 5 bases had no gene match. CDR3 amino acids: CASSEASGLAGVEQFF. The CDR3 region has the DNA TGTGCCAGCAGTGAAGCAAGCGGACTAGCGGGAGTTGAGCAGTTCTTC.

V gene TRBV4-3 combines with J gene TRBJ2-3; D perhaps matches TRBD1 (6 bases). The length of the CDR3 is 14 residues. The ends were cut back, 1 base at V and 1 base at J, with 6 bases in the middle. From germline, CDR1 is LGHNA and CDR2 YSLEER. This CDR3 reads CASSQGTGTDTQYF. In DNA form, the CDR3 reads TGCGCCAGCAGCCAAGGGACAGGCACAGATACGCAGTATTTT.

This clonotype was counted many times. The chain recombines TRBV18 with TRBJ1-1, with D tentatively TRBD1 (5 bases). V lost 6 bases, J lost 2 bases, and 10 bases lay in between. CDR1 and CDR2 (germline): KGHSH, LQKENI. The CDR3 is made up of 13 amino acids. The CDR3 sequence: CASSRGHNTEAFF. As DNA, the CDR3 is TGTGCCAGCTCTCGAGGACATAACACTGAAGCTTTCTTT. The entire variable domain, with the rest obtained from reference TRBV18 and TRBJ1-1, is as follows: NAGVMQNPRHLVRRRGQEARLRCSPMKGHSHVYWYRQLPEEGLKFMVYLQKENIIDESGMPKERFSAEFPKEGPSILRIQQVVRGDSAAYFCASSRGHNTEAFFGQGTRLTVV.

This clonotype has a handful of counts. The chain combines TRBV6-6 with TRBJ2-7; D call uncertain. CDR3 length equals 13 residues. Per the germline V gene, CDR1 is MNHNY and CDR2 is SVGAGI (reference sequence). V was cut by 6 bases and J by 3 bases, with 12 bases left in between. CDR3 DNA sequence: TGTGCCAGCAGAGGTGGGCAATTCTACGAGCAGTACTTC. It translates to CASRGGQFYEQYF.

This clonotype has only a few counts. V gene TRBV10-3 combines with J gene TRBJ2-3, with 8 bases lining up with TRBD2. V lost 7 bases, J lost 1 base, and 7 bases stayed unmatched. The CDR3 runs to 15 residues. Germline CDR1 ENHRY, CDR2 SYGVKD. CDR3 region: CAIKYSREGTDTQYF. The CDR3 DNA reads as TGTGCCATCAAATACTCGCGGGAGGGCACAGATACGCAGTATTTT.

This clonotype was seen only a few times. V gene TRBV5-1 combines with J gene TRBJ2-7, with TRBD1 matching 7 bases. Germline CDR1 is SGHRS and CDR2 is YFSETQ. The V and J ends lost 0 bases and 0 bases, in that order; junction bases with no gene match: 9. The CDR3 covers 17 residues. CDR3 bases: TGCGCCAGCAGCTTGGGCCCTTCGGGGACAGTCTCCTACGAGCAGTACTTC. Translation gives CASSLGPSGTVSYEQYF.

Ten or more counts support this clonotype. This chain joins TRBV7-9 and TRBJ2-3; no clear D. The length of the CDR3 is 13 residues. V was trimmed by 2 bases and J by 1 base, leaving 4 bases between them. The germline V gene encodes CDR1 SEHNR and CDR2 FQNEAQ (reference sequence). The CDR3 DNA follows: TGTGCCAGCAGCTTATTAGGCACAGATACGCAGTATTTT. This translates into CASSLLGTDTQYF.

The chain links TRBV28 to TRBJ2-3, with TRBD1 identical over 10 bases. Germline assignment: CDR1 MDHEN and CDR2 SYDVKM. Unmatched junction bases numbered 5, after V lost 2 bases and J lost 15 bases. CDR3 size: 12 residues. The DNA for the CDR3 is TGTGCCAGCAGTTTAGAGGGACAGGGGTTATATTTT. As protein: CASSLEGQGLYF.

This clonotype was counted many times. CDR3 region: CASTGSETQYF. The DNA for the CDR3 is TGTGCCAGCACTGGGTCAGAGACCCAGTACTTC. This chain uses TRBV6-5 with TRBJ2-5; no clear D gene. CDR1 MNHEY and CDR2 SVGAGI come from the germline V gene. The CDR3 is made up of 11 amino acids. V lost 7 bases and J lost 4, with 7 bases in between.

Details on this clonotype: This sequence may be a read error, since a much larger clone differs from it by one base. The chain links TRBV12-3 or TRBV12-4 to TRBJ1-2; TRBD1 aligns across 8 bases. The CDR3 sequence is 17 residues long. The CDR3 sequence: CVSSLPPGGGGGYGYTF. The CDR3 bases are TGTGTCAGCAGTTTACCCCCAGGGGGCGGAGGAGGTTATGGCTACACCTTC.

In its sample, this clonotype was seen many times. The V and J genes are TRBV12-3 or TRBV12-4 and TRBJ2-5; TRBD2 agrees at 16 bases. With V trimmed by 11 bases and J by 5 bases, 14 bases remained unmatched. The CDR3 has 17 residues. Here the CDR3 DNA reads TGTGCCCCAGAAGCAAAGGGGACTAGCGGGAGGGTTGAGACCCAGTACTTC. Its protein product is CAPEAKGTSGRVETQYF.

This clonotype has just a few counts. One base away lies a much larger clone, so this may be a sequencing read error. V usage is TRBV6-2 or TRBV6-3 and J usage is TRBJ2-7; no definite D call. The CDR3 is made up of 11 amino acids. Per germline, CDR1 MNHEY and CDR2 SVGEGT. The CDR3 DNA follows: TGTGCCAGCAGCCAGATATACGAGGAGTACTTC. This translates into CASSQIYEEYF.

The chain employs TRBV9 and TRBJ2-1; D not resolved. V was cut by 0 bases and J by 5 bases, with 6 bases left in between. Germline assignment: CDR1 SGDLS and CDR2 YYNGEE. The CDR3 length is 13 residues. CDR3 residues: CASSVEANNEQFF. Here the CDR3 DNA reads TGTGCCAGCAGCGTAGAGGCTAACAATGAGCAGTTCTTC.

J is TRBJ2-7 and V is TRBV7-9; D is undetermined. The CDR3 extends over 14 amino acids. Germline V lookup: CDR1 SEHNR, CDR2 FQNEAQ (reference sequence). The V and J ends lost 1 base and 1 base respectively, with 8 bases between them. CDR3 coding DNA: TGTGCCAGCAGCTTAGTGGGGTATTCCTACGAGCAGTACTTC. Amino acids: CASSLVGYSYEQYF. Full variable domain (outside the CDR3, taken from reference TRBV7-9 and TRBJ2-7): DTGVSQNPRHKITKRGQNVTFRCDPISEHNRLYWYRQTLGQGPEFLTYFQNEAQLEKSRLLSDRFSAERPKGSFSTLEIQRTEQGDSAMYLCASSLVGYSYEQYFGPGTRLTVT.